Below, 21 T cell receptor beta chains from the same sample are listed, as sequenced in a study of post-analysis software for immune sequencing data. Their antigens are not known. Study-wide findings and caveats: Patients showed TRBV5-6, TRBV5-1 and TRBV20-1 among roughly 5 TRBV segments more frequent than in controls.

cDNA libraries for TCR beta contained unique molecular identifiers. Each CDR3 protein is one row after TCRdb ran MiXCR on the PCR reads. The table has some 240,000 distinct CDR3 sequences, about 40% seen once. Sequenced input: blood. These receptor sequences come from a girl between 10 and 17 years old with multiple sclerosis.

There are a few counts of this clonotype. The CDR3 region is CASSPVGGSAEAFF. The CDR3 nucleotides are TGTGCCAGCTCACCAGTCGGGGGCAGCGCTGAAGCTTTCTTT. The chain links TRBV18 to TRBJ1-1; tentatively, D is TRBD1 (6 bases). CDR1 and CDR2 (germline): KGHSH, LQKENI. V lost 2 bases and J 6 bases, leaving 13 bases between the germline ends. The CDR3 has 14 residues.

Only a few counts were recorded for this clonotype. The chain has TRBV27 and TRBJ2-7; D possibly corresponds to TRBD2 (5 bases). The CDR3 totals 14 residues. V gave up 6 bases and J gave up 0 bases, with 12 bases separating them. CDR1 and CDR2 (germline): MNHEY, SMNVEV (reference sequence). The CDR3 DNA sequence: TGTGCCAGCAGGTCGGGGTCGAGCTCCTACGAGCAGTACTTC. This encodes CASRSGSSSYEQYF.

V is TRBV20-1 and J is TRBJ2-1, with 11 bases fitting TRBD2. CDR1 is DFQATT, CDR2 SNEGSKA, per germline (reference sequence). This CDR3 is built from 18 residues. Trimming cost V 3 bases and J 0 bases; bases outside gene matches: 10. This chain's CDR3 is CSARGGASGGSSYNEQFF. CDR3 nucleotide sequence: TGCAGTGCTAGGGGAGGGGCTAGCGGGGGGAGCTCCTACAATGAGCAGTTCTTC.

The chain employs TRBV10-3 and TRBJ2-1; TRBD2 might be the D (6 bases). The CDR3 contains 12 residues. CDR1 and CDR2 (germline): ENHRY, SYGVKD. Deletions cut 8 bases from V and 6 bases from J, with 11 bases between. CDR3 sequence: CAIGGRGNEQFF. In nucleotides, the CDR3 is TGTGCCATCGGAGGGAGAGGCAATGAGCAGTTCTTC.

The table lists this clonotype with many counts. The CDR3 protein is CASSLKQGVAEQFF. The CDR3 nucleotides are TGTGCCAGCAGCCTTAAACAGGGCGTCGCTGAGCAGTTCTTC. This chain uses TRBV9 with TRBJ2-1; D is possibly TRBD1 (6 bases). The CDR3 loop spans 14 amino acids. CDR1 is SGDLS, CDR2 YYNGEE, per germline. Trimming took 4 bases from V and 9 from J, leaving 17 bases between them.

This clonotype occurred many times. The chain couples TRBV11-1 to TRBJ1-1; D unclear. V dropped 6 bases and J dropped 3 bases, with 14 bases sitting between them. Germline CDR1 SGHAT, CDR2 FQDESV (reference sequence). This CDR3 is 14 amino acids long. Here the CDR3 reads CASSSHGVHTEAFF. CDR3 in DNA: TGTGCCAGCAGTAGCCACGGGGTACACACTGAAGCTTTCTTT. The whole variable domain, filled in from reference TRBV11-1 and TRBJ1-1, reads EAEVAQSPRYKITEKSQAVAFWCDPISGHATLYWYRQILGQGPELLVQFQDESVVDDSQLPKDRFSAERLKGVDSTLKIQPAELGDSAMYLCASSSHGVHTEAFFGQGTRLTVV.

This clonotype was seen only a few times. The chain couples TRBV20-1 to TRBJ2-1; D remains unclear. Germline lookup yields CDR1 DFQATT and CDR2 SNEGSKA (reference sequence). Deletions cut 0 bases from V and 1 base from J, with 13 bases between. The CDR3 sequence is 16 residues long. CDR3 sequence: CSARDSNRHSYNEQFF. The DNA for the CDR3 is TGCAGTGCTAGAGATTCGAACCGACATTCCTACAATGAGCAGTTCTTC.

Concerning this clonotype: A much larger clone differs by one base, so this may be a read error. The V and J genes are TRBV6-5 and TRBJ1-5; D gene ambiguous. Germline-derived CDR1 and CDR2 are MNHEY and SVGAGI. V dropped 10 bases and J dropped 6 bases, with 13 bases sitting between them. CDR3 length: 12 amino acids. The CDR3 loop is CATFLIGQPQHF. CDR3 in DNA: TGTGCCACCTTCCTGATCGGTCAGCCCCAGCATTTT.

This clonotype was counted ten times or more. The genes are TRBV20-1 and TRBJ1-1; weak D call: TRBD1 (6 bases). The CDR3 has 15 amino acids. Germline V lookup: CDR1 DFQATT, CDR2 SNEGSKA (reference sequence). Trimming pared 0 bases from V and 5 bases from J, leaving 16 bases between. CDR3 in amino acids: CSARDPGARRTEAFF. CDR3 DNA sequence: TGCAGTGCTAGAGATCCGGGGGCGCGGAGGACTGAAGCTTTCTTT.

In the case of this clonotype: Compared with germline, one end of the junction differs, possibly owing to a read error. The chain employs TRBV29-1 and TRBJ2-1; TRBD2 might be the D (5 bases). CDR1 and CDR2 (germline): SQVTM, ANQGSEA. The CDR3 loop spans 15 amino acids. CDR3 DNA sequence: TGCAGCGTTGAACCCTTTGTTGTGGGGAGAAATGGGCAGTTCTTC. Protein: CSVEPFVVGRNGQFF.

Ten or more counts support this clonotype. V is TRBV5-5 and J is TRBJ1-4; D not resolved. Germline CDR1 reads SGHKS; CDR2 reads YYEKEE (reference sequence). This CDR3 region has 14 residues. V lost 4 bases, J lost 6 bases, and 13 bases lay in between. CDR3 loop: CASSLNRADEKLFF. Written as DNA, the CDR3 is TGTGCCAGCAGCCTGAATCGGGCGGATGAAAAACTGTTTTTT.

This clonotype came up a few times. This rearrangement joins TRBV11-1 to TRBJ1-2; no definite D call. The CDR3 has 12 residues. V lost 1 base, J lost 8 bases, and 8 bases lay in between. Germline V gene data show CDR1 as SGHAT and CDR2 as FQDESV (reference sequence). As DNA, the CDR3 is TGTGCCAGCAGCTTAGAGGAAGGAGGCTACACCTTC. This gives the protein CASSLEEGGYTF. Filled out from reference TRBV11-1 and TRBJ1-2, the complete variable domain reads EAEVAQSPRYKITEKSQAVAFWCDPISGHATLYWYRQILGQGPELLVQFQDESVVDDSQLPKDRFSAERLKGVDSTLKIQPAELGDSAMYLCASSLEEGGYTFGSGTRLTVV.

Note on this clonotype: This may be a read error: a much more frequent sequence differs by one nucleotide. This rearrangement joins TRBV20-1 to TRBJ2-1, with a weak D call TRBD2 (6 bases). Germline V gene sequence: CDR1 DFQATT, CDR2 SNEGSKA (reference sequence). This CDR3 region has 11 residues. The CDR3 coding sequence is TGCAGGGGATTGGGGGGAAATGAGCAGTTCTTC. Protein: CRGLGGNEQFF.

The chain uses TRBV7-6 and TRBJ2-2, with 12 bases that match TRBD2. This CDR3 spans 20 amino acids. V shed 3 bases, J shed 2 bases, and the junction held 13 bases outside the gene matches. The germline gives CDR1 SGHVS, CDR2 FNYEAQ. CDR3 coding DNA: TGTGCCAGCAGCTTCGGCGCCAAGACTAGCGGGAGCCCCAACACCGGGGAGCTGTTTTTT. Translation: CASSFGAKTSGSPNTGELFF.

The V and J genes are TRBV3-1 and TRBJ2-1; 8 bases map to TRBD2. The CDR3 extends over 16 amino acids. CDR1 LGHDT and CDR2 YNNKEL come from the germline V gene (reference sequence). V shed 1 base and J 6 bases; nucleotides not matched to a gene: 8. The CDR3 is CASSQAPGLAGNEQFF. CDR3 coding DNA: TGTGCCAGCAGCCAAGCCCCGGGGCTAGCGGGCAATGAGCAGTTCTTC.

The V call is TRBV3-1, the J call TRBJ1-5; TRBD1 matches at 7 bases. The V segment lost 3 bases and the J segment 7 bases; nucleotides outside the gene matches: 3. This CDR3 region has 13 residues. From germline, CDR1 is LGHDT and CDR2 YNNKEL (reference sequence). As DNA, the CDR3 is TGTGCCAGCAGCCAGCAAGGGGGCCAGCCCCAGCATTTT. Its protein is CASSQQGGQPQHF.

This clonotype was recorded at least ten times. The chain joins TRBV19 to TRBJ1-5; D is unresolved. The CDR3 has 15 residues. The V gene's germline CDR1 is LNHDA and CDR2 SQIVND (reference sequence). V was trimmed by 5 bases and J by 0 bases, leaving 11 bases between them. DNA for the CDR3: TGTGCCAGTAGTTTCAGGCCGGATAGCAATCAGCCCCAGCATTTT. It is translated as CASSFRPDSNQPQHF.

At least ten counts were recorded for this clonotype. The V gene is TRBV11-2, the J gene TRBJ1-2; unclear D gene. In germline, CDR1 is SGHAT, CDR2 FQNNGV. The CDR3 is made up of 15 amino acids. The V and J ends lost 2 bases and 3 bases respectively, with 13 bases between them. CDR3 amino acids: CASSLQALGHYGYTF. The CDR3 nucleotides read TGTGCCAGCAGCTTACAAGCCCTAGGTCACTATGGCTACACCTTC.

The sample holds many counts of this clonotype. The chain recombines TRBV12-3 or TRBV12-4 with TRBJ2-1, with no clear D. CDR3 length: 15 amino acids. V gave up 7 bases and J gave up 2 bases, with 15 bases separating them. CDR3 amino acids: CASTIASSTYNEQFF. DNA of the CDR3: TGTGCCAGCACCATAGCCAGCAGCACCTACAATGAGCAGTTCTTC.

This clonotype was detected only a few times. The CDR3: CSASLSDTQYF. The DNA of the CDR3 is TGCAGTGCTTCTCTTTCAGATACGCAGTATTTT. The chain combines TRBV20-1 with TRBJ2-3; no reliable D call. With 5 bases removed from V and 4 bases from J, the gap between germline ends came to 7 bases. The CDR3 is 11 amino acids. Germline CDR1 reads DFQATT; CDR2 reads SNEGSKA (reference sequence).

This chain links TRBV12-3 or TRBV12-4 with TRBJ1-2; 7 bases are shared with TRBD1. The length of the CDR3 is 13 residues. V trimming: 6 bases; J trimming: 7 bases; junction bases outside the gene matches: 8. The CDR3 spells CASSRDRSCGYTF. Here the CDR3 DNA reads TGTGCCAGCAGCCGGGACAGATCCTGTGGCTACACCTTC.